Listed below are T cell receptor beta chains from one sample, sequenced in a study of identical twins. TCRdb reprocessed the 5' RACE reads via MiXCR and lists one record per CDR3 protein. Of about 690,000 distinct CDR3 sequences listed, around 5.7% are singletons. Sequenced material: naive T cells sorted from blood. The receptors were gathered from a man aged 18 to 30 in good health. Each CDR3 is given without its conserved first and last residue. Size tells how often a clone was seen (once, few, many) or the class of an expanded clone, and some rows leave it out.

j_call clone_size v_call cdr3_aa
TRBJ2-1 many TRBV12-5 ASGPTGINEQF
TRBJ2-5 many TRBV19 ASSQDRVKETQY
TRBJ2-2 few TRBV12-3/TRBV12-4 ASSWTGTAIGELF
TRBJ2-7 - TRBV18 ASSPQGVVYEQY
TRBJ2-3 - TRBV12-3/TRBV12-4 ASSFPATDTQY
TRBJ1-4 few TRBV20-1 SAGQGPTNEKLF
TRBJ2-1 few TRBV7-6 ASSLAPQTSGNEQF
TRBJ1-1 - TRBV6-2/TRBV6-3 AVSGAAPEAF
TRBJ2-1 few TRBV18 ASSQRSGTEPEQF
TRBJ2-1 few TRBV18 ASSPRASSSSYNEQF
TRBJ1-1 many TRBV10-2 ATTHREEAF
TRBJ1-2 - TRBV29-1 SVGGREGGYT
TRBJ2-3 few TRBV18 ASSPQLDRGTDTQY
TRBJ1-1 - TRBV5-1 PSSSLVNTEAF
TRBJ1-1 - TRBV3-1 ASTSHGHTEAF
TRBJ2-7 many TRBV9 ASSGGGSEGPEQY
TRBJ2-3 many TRBV20-1 SARDREGLSTDTQY
TRBJ2-3 many TRBV5-1 ASSLGDRFTDTQY
TRBJ2-3 - TRBV11-2 ASSPLQGTTDTQY